The 25 T cell receptor beta chains in this list originate from one sample, sequenced in a study of T-cell reconstitution after alpha-beta-depleted transplantation in children. Unique molecular identifiers featured in how the TCRbeta library was prepared. TCRdb recomputed calls from the PCR reads with MiXCR, one row per CDR3 protein. The sample yields about 230,000 distinct CDR3 sequences, roughly a tenth seen once. The sequences come from PBMCs from the stem cell graft donor, collected from the stem cell graft. The receptors stem from a human donor who donated a stem cell graft to a child with SCID.

This chain connects TRBV27 to TRBJ2-7; 10 nucleotides line up with TRBD1. Germline V gives CDR1 MNHEY, CDR2 SMNVEV (reference sequence). This CDR3 has 16 amino acids. Trimming cost V 6 bases and J 5 bases; bases outside gene matches: 13. This CDR3 is CASRLGWDRGVNEQYF. CDR3 nucleotide sequence: TGTGCCAGCAGGTTAGGCTGGGACAGGGGAGTCAACGAGCAGTACTTC.

This clonotype came up many times. The chain combines TRBV27 with TRBJ1-2; 9 nucleotides line up with TRBD1. Germline V gene data show CDR1 as MNHEY and CDR2 as SMNVEV (reference sequence). V was clipped by 4 bases and J by 5 bases; unmatched bases: 8. The CDR3 runs to 15 residues. CDR3 loop: CASSSQGAGVYGYTF. The CDR3 region has the DNA TGTGCCAGCAGTTCACAGGGGGCAGGGGTGTATGGCTACACCTTC.

This clonotype was counted at least ten times. V is TRBV20-1 and J is TRBJ2-1; D is unresolved. The V gene lost 6 bases and the J gene lost 7 bases, with 16 bases spanning the gap. CDR1 DFQATT and CDR2 SNEGSKA come from the germline V gene (reference sequence). The CDR3 consists of 13 residues. CDR3 region: CSAPLRLGNEQFF. CDR3 bases: TGCAGTGCCCCACTTAGGTTGGGAAATGAGCAGTTCTTC.

This clonotype turned up a few times. The rearrangement uses TRBV13 and TRBJ2-6, with TRBD1 matching over 8 bases. Germline V gene sequence: CDR1 PRHDT, CDR2 FYEKMQ (reference sequence). The V and J ends lost 5 bases and 0 bases, in that order; junction bases with no gene match: 12. The CDR3 runs 19 residues. DNA for the CDR3: TGTGCCAGCAGCCCGGGACAGGAGTTCCTCGGCTCTGGGGCCAACGTCCTGACTTTC. Residues: CASSPGQEFLGSGANVLTF.

This clonotype was observed at least ten times. This rearrangement joins TRBV5-1 to TRBJ2-2; D is ambiguous. The V and J ends lost 4 bases and 3 bases respectively, with 10 bases between them. Germline V gene data show CDR1 as SGHRS and CDR2 as YFSETQ. The CDR3 sequence is 14 residues long. CDR3 DNA sequence: TGCGCCAGCAGCACCCTACAGTACACCGGGGAGCTGTTTTTT. It specifies CASSTLQYTGELFF. Using reference TRBV5-1 and TRBJ2-2 for the parts outside the CDR3, the full variable domain is KAGVTQTPRYLIKTRGQQVTLSCSPISGHRSVSWYQQTPGQGLQFLFEYFSETQRNKGNFPGRFSGRQFSNSRSEMNVSTLELGDSALYLCASSTLQYTGELFFGEGSRLTVL.

This clonotype has a count of ten or more. This chain connects TRBV11-2 to TRBJ2-1; TRBD1 or TRBD2 may be the D gene (5 bases each). V lost 2 bases and J 9 bases, leaving 14 bases between the germline ends. Germline lookup yields CDR1 SGHAT and CDR2 FQNNGV. This CDR3 is built from 14 residues. CDR3 loop: CASSLIWGLGEQFF. Written as DNA, the CDR3 is TGTGCCAGCAGCTTAATATGGGGGTTGGGTGAGCAGTTCTTC.

In this sample, this clonotype turned up many times. The chain recombines TRBV20-1 with TRBJ2-1; 12 bases are shared with TRBD2. With 5 bases clipped from V and 9 bases from J, the junction kept 8 bases outside the gene matches. There are 14 residues in the CDR3. Germline CDR1 and CDR2: DFQATT and SNEGSKA (reference sequence). The DNA of the CDR3 is TGCAGTGCTGGTCGACTAGCGGGGGTGTCTGAGCAGTTCTTC. Protein product: CSAGRLAGVSEQFF.

This clonotype was recorded a few times. V usage is TRBV5-1 and J usage is TRBJ2-2, with D possibly TRBD1 on 6 matching bases. Trimming removed 1 base at V and 3 bases at J, with 10 bases between. The CDR3 runs to 15 residues. The V gene's germline CDR1 is SGHRS and CDR2 YFSETQ. CDR3 protein: CASSLRQGYTGELFF. The CDR3 DNA is TGCGCCAGCAGCTTGAGGCAGGGGTACACCGGGGAGCTGTTTTTT.

For this clonotype: A much larger clone differs from this one at a single base, so this may be a read error. This chain joins TRBV3-1 and TRBJ2-1, with 15 bases fitting TRBD2. Germline-derived CDR1 and CDR2 are LGHDT and YNNKEL (reference sequence). The length of the CDR3 is 17 residues. CDR3 region: CPSSRTSGGARFDEQFF. CDR3 nucleotides: TGTCCCAGCAGTCGGACTAGCGGGGGGGCTCGGTTCGATGAGCAGTTCTTC.

This clonotype was picked up many times. The gene calls are TRBV5-1 and TRBJ2-4; D uncertain. Germline values: CDR1 SGHRS, CDR2 YFSETQ. This CDR3 contains 16 residues. V lost 0 bases to trimming and J lost 1 base, with 11 bases between them. This CDR3 is CASSLGATPAKNIQYF. In nucleotides, the CDR3 is TGCGCCAGCAGCTTGGGGGCTACCCCCGCCAAAAACATTCAGTACTTC. Full variable domain (outside the CDR3, taken from reference TRBV5-1 and TRBJ2-4): KAGVTQTPRYLIKTRGQQVTLSCSPISGHRSVSWYQQTPGQGLQFLFEYFSETQRNKGNFPGRFSGRQFSNSRSEMNVSTLELGDSALYLCASSLGATPAKNIQYFGAGTRLSVL.

This clonotype has more than one count but fewer than ten. J is TRBJ1-4 and V is TRBV4-1; 9 bases line up with TRBD1. Germline V gives CDR1 MGHRA, CDR2 YSYEKL. The CDR3 sequence is 18 residues long. After removal of 3 bases from V and 5 bases from J, the junction contained 13 bases not matched to a gene. CDR3 region: CASSQSGTGNRGNEKLFF. In DNA form, the CDR3 reads TGCGCCAGCAGCCAGTCCGGGACAGGGAATAGGGGGAATGAAAAACTGTTTTTT.

This sequence joins TRBV20-1 and TRBJ1-1, with D unresolved. V lost 3 bases and J lost 6, with 14 bases in between. This CDR3 comprises 13 residues. Germline-derived CDR1 and CDR2 are DFQATT and SNEGSKA (reference sequence). The CDR3, as DNA: TGCAGTGCTAGTCGACTTGGAGTCTCTGAAGCTTTCTTT. Residues: CSASRLGVSEAFF.

The genes are TRBV7-9 and TRBJ2-3; no clear D gene. V was shortened by 8 bases and J by 3 bases, with 18 bases between the two germline ends. The CDR3 totals 15 residues. Germline CDR1 is SEHNR and CDR2 is FQNEAQ (reference sequence). The DNA of the CDR3 is TGTGCCAGCGGCTCCGCCATCGGTGGGACAGATACGCAGTATTTT. As protein: CASGSAIGGTDTQYF.

About this clonotype: An end of the junction does not agree with germline; a read error may underlie this. The CDR3 here is CVSSLVNTEAFF. Here the CDR3 DNA reads TGTGTCAGCAGCTTAGTCAACACTGAAGCTTTCTTT. The chain combines TRBV7-9 with TRBJ1-1; no clear D gene. This CDR3 is 12 amino acids long. Germline CDR1 reads SEHNR; CDR2 reads FQNEAQ (reference sequence). The full variable domain, completed using reference TRBV7-9 and TRBJ1-1, is DTGVSQNPRHKITKRGQNVTFRCDPISEHNRLYWYRQTLGQGPEFLTYFQNEAQLEKSRLLSDRFSAERPKGSFSTLEIQRTEQGDSAMYLCVSSLVNTEAFFGQGTRLTVV.

This clonotype occurred many times. CDR3 nucleotide sequence: TGCGCCAGCAGCCCTGGACACCCGCAAGAGACCCAGTACTTC. It yields the protein CASSPGHPQETQYF. V gene TRBV5-1 combines with J gene TRBJ2-5; tentatively, D is TRBD1 (5 bases). CDR1 and CDR2 from the germline V gene are SGHRS and YFSETQ. V was clipped by 4 bases and J by 2 bases, with 12 bases between them. The CDR3 has 14 amino acids.

This clonotype was seen a few times. This chain uses TRBV10-3 with TRBJ1-2; no clear D gene. This CDR3 is built from 15 residues. V was trimmed by 2 bases and J by 4 bases, leaving 14 bases between them. The V gene's germline CDR1 is ENHRY and CDR2 SYGVKD. CDR3 in DNA: TGTGCCATCAGTGAGCGGGTGACGCAGGCCTATGGCTACACCTTC. Translating gives CAISERVTQAYGYTF.

The chain has TRBV9 and TRBJ2-4; D assignment may be TRBD1 or TRBD2 (5 bases each). Trimming removed 0 bases from V and 7 bases from J, with 14 bases in between. This CDR3 contains 15 residues. Germline V lookup: CDR1 SGDLS, CDR2 YYNGEE. CDR3 bases: TGTGCCAGCAGCGTAGGGGACGAAAAAAGGAACATTCAGTACTTC. Its protein product is CASSVGDEKRNIQYF.

This clonotype was counted at least ten times. The chain carries TRBV6-1 and TRBJ1-1; D is perhaps TRBD1 (6 bases). V lost 6 bases and J 0 bases, leaving 11 bases between the germline ends. CDR1 is MNHNS, CDR2 SASEGT, per germline. This CDR3 is built from 14 residues. CDR3 nucleotide sequence: TGTGCCAGCAGACGAGACAGGTTGAACACTGAAGCTTTCTTT. Translating gives CASRRDRLNTEAFF.

In its sample, this clonotype was seen many times. The chain links TRBV5-1 to TRBJ2-1; 10 nucleotides line up with TRBD2. Trimming at V came to 2 bases and at J to 7 bases, leaving 9 bases not matched to a gene. The CDR3 length is 16 residues. From germline, CDR1 is SGHRS and CDR2 YFSETQ. CDR3 residues: CASSFEGLAGENEQFF. The CDR3, as DNA: TGCGCCAGCAGCTTTGAAGGGCTAGCGGGGGAAAATGAGCAGTTCTTC.

This clonotype was counted many times. The chain employs TRBV5-1 and TRBJ2-1; 8 bases match TRBD1. The CDR3 extends over 15 amino acids. Germline V CDR1 and CDR2: SGHRS, YFSETQ. J lost 6 bases, V lost 4 bases, and 9 bases had no gene match. DNA of the CDR3: TGCGCCAGCAGCCCCGGACAGGGTAGGCGCAATGAGCAGTTCTTC. Translated: CASSPGQGRRNEQFF.

This clonotype was recorded many times. The rearrangement links TRBV5-1 to TRBJ2-1; D is perhaps TRBD1 or TRBD2 (6 bases each). CDR1 is SGHRS and CDR2 is YFSETQ in the germline V gene. The ends were cut back, 8 bases at V and 10 bases at J, with 19 bases in the middle. This CDR3 is 13 amino acids long. The CDR3 DNA sequence: TGCGCCAGGAGCCCTTGGGGGGCTTGGGAGCAGTTCTTC. Its protein is CARSPWGAWEQFF.

The table lists this clonotype with many counts. The chain is built from TRBV5-1 and TRBJ2-3; tentative D call: TRBD2 (5 bases). Germline CDR1 SGHRS, CDR2 YFSETQ. The CDR3 sequence is 14 residues long. V shed 5 bases and J shed 3 bases, with 13 bases lying between them. The DNA for the CDR3 is TGCGCCAGCAGGGTCCCAACGGGGACAGATACGCAGTATTTT. Encoded protein: CASRVPTGTDTQYF.

This chain connects TRBV4-3 to TRBJ1-5; D gene ambiguous. Trimming removed 0 bases from V and 5 bases from J, with 14 bases in between. Germline V gene sequence: CDR1 LGHNA, CDR2 YSLEER. The CDR3 totals 16 residues. In nucleotides, the CDR3 is TGCGCCAGCAGCCAAGAGAGAGGGATTGACGATCAGCCCCAGCATTTT. This sequence encodes CASSQERGIDDQPQHF.

This clonotype was detected many times. The genes are TRBV20-1 and TRBJ1-4; D gene ambiguous. The CDR3 has 12 amino acids. CDR1 is DFQATT and CDR2 is SNEGSKA in the germline V gene (reference sequence). V lost 1 base and J 3 bases, leaving 3 bases between the germline ends. The CDR3, as DNA: TGCAGTGCTAGAGGGGCTAATGAAAAACTGTTTTTT. Translation: CSARGANEKLFF.

This clonotype was counted at least ten times. This chain links TRBV5-1 with TRBJ2-1; TRBD1 matches at 9 bases. J gave up 7 bases and V 1 base, and 9 bases lay outside the gene matches. This CDR3 is built from 16 residues. The germline CDR1 and CDR2 sequences are SGHRS and YFSETQ. The CDR3 nucleotides read TGCGCCAGCAGCTTGTTCAAGCGACAGGGGGGAAATGAGCAGTTCTTC. Its protein is CASSLFKRQGGNEQFF. Filled out from reference TRBV5-1 and TRBJ2-1, the complete variable domain reads KAGVTQTPRYLIKTRGQQVTLSCSPISGHRSVSWYQQTPGQGLQFLFEYFSETQRNKGNFPGRFSGRQFSNSRSEMNVSTLELGDSALYLCASSLFKRQGGNEQFFGPGTRLTVL.